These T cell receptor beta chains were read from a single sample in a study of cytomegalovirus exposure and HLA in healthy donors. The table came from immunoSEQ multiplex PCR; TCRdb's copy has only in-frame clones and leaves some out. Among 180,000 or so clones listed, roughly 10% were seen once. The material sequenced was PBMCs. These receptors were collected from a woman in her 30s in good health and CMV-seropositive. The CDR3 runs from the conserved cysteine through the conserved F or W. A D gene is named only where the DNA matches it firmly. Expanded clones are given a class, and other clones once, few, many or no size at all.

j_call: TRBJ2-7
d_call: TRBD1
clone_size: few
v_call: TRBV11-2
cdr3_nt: TGTGCCAGCAGCATAGGACAGGCGTCCTACGAGCAGTACTTC
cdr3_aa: CASSIGQASYEQYF

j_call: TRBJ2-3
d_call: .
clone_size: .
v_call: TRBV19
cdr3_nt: TGTGCCAGTAGGCAAGGGGTGACAGATACGCAGTATTTT
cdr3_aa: CASRQGVTDTQYF

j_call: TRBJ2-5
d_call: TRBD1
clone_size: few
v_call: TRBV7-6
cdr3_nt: TGTGCCAGCGGGGGAAACAGACAGGGGGCGAGGAGGGAGACCCAGTACTTC
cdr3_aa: CASGGNRQGARRETQYF

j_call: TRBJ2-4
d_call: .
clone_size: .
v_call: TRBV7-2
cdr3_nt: TGTGCCAGCAGCTTAGATCAGGGCAGGAGAAACATTCAGTACTTC
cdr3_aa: CASSLDQGRRNIQYF

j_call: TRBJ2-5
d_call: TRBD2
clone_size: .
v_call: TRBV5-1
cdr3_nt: TGCGCCAGCAGCTGGGGACTAGCGGTTACGAAAGAGACCCAGTACTTC
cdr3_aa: CASSWGLAVTKETQYF

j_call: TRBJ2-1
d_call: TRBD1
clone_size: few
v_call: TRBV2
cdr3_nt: TGTGCCAGCAGAGACCAGGGGGTAATAATTGGCAATGAGCAGTTCTTC
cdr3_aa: CASRDQGVIIGNEQFF

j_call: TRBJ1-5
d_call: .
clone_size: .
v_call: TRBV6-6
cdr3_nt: TGTGCCAGCAGTTACGGCAGAGGATGGCACCATCAGCCCCAGCATTTT
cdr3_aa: CASSYGRGWHHQPQHF

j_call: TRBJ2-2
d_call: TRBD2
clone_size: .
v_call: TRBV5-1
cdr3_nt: TGCGCCAGCAGCGGACTAGCGGGAGACACCGGGGAGCTGTTTTTT
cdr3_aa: CASSGLAGDTGELFF

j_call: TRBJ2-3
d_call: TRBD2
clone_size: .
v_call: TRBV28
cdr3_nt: TGTGCCAGCAGCCGCCTAGCGGGAGGGCTCACAGATACGCAGTATTTT
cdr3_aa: CASSRLAGGLTDTQYF

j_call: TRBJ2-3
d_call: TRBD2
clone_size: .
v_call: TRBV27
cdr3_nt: TGTGCCAGCAGGAGGACTAGCGGGATAAGCACAGATACGCAGTATTTT
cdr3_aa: CASRRTSGISTDTQYF

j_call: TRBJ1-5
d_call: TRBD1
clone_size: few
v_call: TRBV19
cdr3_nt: TGTGCCAGTAGTTTACGACAGGGACGGAGACAGCCCCAGCATTTT
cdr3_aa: CASSLRQGRRQPQHF

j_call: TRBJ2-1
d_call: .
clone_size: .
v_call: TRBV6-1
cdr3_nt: TGTGCCAGCAGAGTAGAATGGAGACTTCAGAGTGAGCAGTTCTTC
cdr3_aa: CASRVEWRLQSEQFF

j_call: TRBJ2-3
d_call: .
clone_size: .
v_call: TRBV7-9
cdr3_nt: TGTGCCAGCAGCTTAAGCGGGACAGATACGCAGTATTTT
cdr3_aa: CASSLSGTDTQYF

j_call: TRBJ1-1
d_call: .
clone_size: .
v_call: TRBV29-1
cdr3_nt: TGCAGCGTTCGCCACAGGAATTTACCTGAAGCTTTCTTT
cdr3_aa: CSVRHRNLPEAFF

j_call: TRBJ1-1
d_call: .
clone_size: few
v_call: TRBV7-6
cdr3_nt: TGTGCCAGCAGCCCTTGGACAGACACTGAAGCTTTCTTT
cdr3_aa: CASSPWTDTEAFF

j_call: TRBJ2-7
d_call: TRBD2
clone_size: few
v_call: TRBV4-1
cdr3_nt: TGCGCCAGCAGCCGGTTAACGGGACTAGCGGGAGACTACGAGCAGTACTTC
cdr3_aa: CASSRLTGLAGDYEQYF

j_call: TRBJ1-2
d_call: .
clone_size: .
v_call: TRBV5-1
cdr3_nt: TGCGCCAGCAGCCTACAGGGCCTCTCGGACTATGGCTACACCTTC
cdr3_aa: CASSLQGLSDYGYTF

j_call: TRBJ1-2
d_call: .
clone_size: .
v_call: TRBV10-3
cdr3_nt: TGTGCCATCAGCAACTGGGACTCTGGCTACACCTTC
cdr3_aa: CAISNWDSGYTF

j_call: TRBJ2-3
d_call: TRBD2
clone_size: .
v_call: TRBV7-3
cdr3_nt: TGTGCCAGCAGCTTACTAGCGGGAGGCGTAGCAGATACGCAGTATTTT
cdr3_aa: CASSLLAGGVADTQYF

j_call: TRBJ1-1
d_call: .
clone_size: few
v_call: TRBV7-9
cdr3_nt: TGTGCCAGCAGCTTACTTAACACTGAAGCTTTCTTT
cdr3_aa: CASSLLNTEAFF

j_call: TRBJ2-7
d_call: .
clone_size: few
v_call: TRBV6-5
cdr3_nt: TGTGCCAGCAGTTACAGGGGCGGAACCTACGAGCAGTACTTC
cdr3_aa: CASSYRGGTYEQYF

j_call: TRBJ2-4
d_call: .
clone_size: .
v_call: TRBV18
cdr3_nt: TGTGCCAGCTCACCGTCCCTTTACGGAGAGGGCATTCAGTACTTC
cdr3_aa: CASSPSLYGEGIQYF

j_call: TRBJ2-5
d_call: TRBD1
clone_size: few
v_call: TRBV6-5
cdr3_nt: TGTGCCAGCAGTTACAACAGGGGCCAAGAGACCCAGTACTTC
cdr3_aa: CASSYNRGQETQYF

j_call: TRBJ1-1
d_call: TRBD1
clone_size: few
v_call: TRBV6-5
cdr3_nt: TGTGCCAGCAGTTACGGGACAGGGGGCCAGTCGGCTTTCTTT
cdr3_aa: CASSYGTGGQSAFF

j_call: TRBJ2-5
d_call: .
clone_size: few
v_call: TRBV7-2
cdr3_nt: TGTGCCAGCAGCTCGAGACGGGTCCAAGAGACCCAGTACTTC
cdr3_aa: CASSSRRVQETQYF

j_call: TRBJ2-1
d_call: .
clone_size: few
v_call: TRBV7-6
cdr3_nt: TGTGCCAGCAGCCCCGTCGCTAGCGCAACATACAATGAGCAGTTCTTC
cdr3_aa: CASSPVASATYNEQFF

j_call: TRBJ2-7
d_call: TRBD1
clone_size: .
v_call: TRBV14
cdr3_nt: TGTGCCATCGGACAGGAACCCTACGAGCAGTACTTC
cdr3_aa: CAIGQEPYEQYF

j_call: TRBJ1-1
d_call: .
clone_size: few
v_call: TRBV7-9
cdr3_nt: TGTGCCAGCAGACAGTCGACGGGGGGGCTATTTCTCGGGACTGAAGCTTTCTTT
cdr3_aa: CASRQSTGGLFLGTEAFF

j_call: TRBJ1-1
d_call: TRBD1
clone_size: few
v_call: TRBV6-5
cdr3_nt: TGTGCCAGCAGTTACAGGGGGCCGAACACTGAAGCTTTCTTT
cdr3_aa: CASSYRGPNTEAFF

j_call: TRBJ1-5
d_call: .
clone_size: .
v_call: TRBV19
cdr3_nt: TGTGCCAGTAGTATACCAACAGGGTTCAATCAGCCCCAGCATTTT
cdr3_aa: CASSIPTGFNQPQHF

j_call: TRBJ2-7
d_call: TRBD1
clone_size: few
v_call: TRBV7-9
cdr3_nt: TGTGCCAGCAGCCCAAAGGACAGGGGAGGTAGGAAGCAGTACTTC
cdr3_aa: CASSPKDRGGRKQYF

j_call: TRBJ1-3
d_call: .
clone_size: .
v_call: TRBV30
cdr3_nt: TGTGCCTGTGGGACTGGGACGGAATCTGGAAACACCATATATTTT
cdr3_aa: CACGTGTESGNTIYF

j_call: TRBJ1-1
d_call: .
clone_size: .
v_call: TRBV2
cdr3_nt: TGTGCCAGCAGTGATCCTCATAGAACGATGAACCCTGAAGCTTTCTTT
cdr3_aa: CASSDPHRTMNPEAFF

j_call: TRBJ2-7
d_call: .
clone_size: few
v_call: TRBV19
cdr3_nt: TGTGCCAGTACCGACCAGGGCTACGAGCAGTACTTC
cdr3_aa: CASTDQGYEQYF

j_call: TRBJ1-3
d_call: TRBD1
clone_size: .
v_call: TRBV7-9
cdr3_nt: TGTGCCAGCAGCTACAGGGGCAACTCTGGAAACACCATATATTTT
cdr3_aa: CASSYRGNSGNTIYF

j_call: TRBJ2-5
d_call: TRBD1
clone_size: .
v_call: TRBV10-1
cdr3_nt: TGCGCCAGCAGTCCGCCGGGACAGGGGGCGAAGGAGACCCAGTACTTC
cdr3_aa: CASSPPGQGAKETQYF

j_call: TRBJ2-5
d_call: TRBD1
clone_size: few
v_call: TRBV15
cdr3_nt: TGTGCCACCAGCGCGGACAGGGATATACAAGAGACCCAGTACTTC
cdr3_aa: CATSADRDIQETQYF

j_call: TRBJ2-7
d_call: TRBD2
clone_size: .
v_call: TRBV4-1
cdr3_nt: TGCGCCAGCAGTCTGGGGCTAGCGGGAGTAATTCACTACGAGCAGTACTTC
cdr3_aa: CASSLGLAGVIHYEQYF

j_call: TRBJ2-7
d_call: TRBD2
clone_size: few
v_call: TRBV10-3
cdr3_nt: TGTGCCATCCAGATACGGACTAGCGGGAGTAATGATGGTCAAGGTCTCTCGAGCTCCTACGAGCAGTACTTC
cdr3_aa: CAIQIRTSGSNDGQGLSSSYEQYF

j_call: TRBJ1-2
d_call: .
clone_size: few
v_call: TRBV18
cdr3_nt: TGTGCCAGCTCACCCTACTCAGGGTTAAACTATGGCTACACCTTC
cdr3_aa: CASSPYSGLNYGYTF

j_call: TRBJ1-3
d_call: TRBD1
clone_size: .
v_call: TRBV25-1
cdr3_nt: TGTGCCAGCAGTGGGACAGGGGGCCATGGAAACACCATATATTTT
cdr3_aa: CASSGTGGHGNTIYF

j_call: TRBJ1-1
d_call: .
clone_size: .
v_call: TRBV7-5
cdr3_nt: TGTGCCAGAAGCTTAGAGTCGGGCCCCAGGGGGGACACTGAAGCTTTCTTT
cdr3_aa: CARSLESGPRGDTEAFF

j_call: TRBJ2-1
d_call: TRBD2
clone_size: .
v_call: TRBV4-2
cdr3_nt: TGTGCCAGCAGCCAAGATGAGGCTAGCGGGAGTAGGGATGAGCAGTTCTTC
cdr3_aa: CASSQDEASGSRDEQFF

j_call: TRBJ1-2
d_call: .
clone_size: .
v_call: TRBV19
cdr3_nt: TGTGCCAGTAGTCCCTCCGACTATGGCTACACCTTC
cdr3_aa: CASSPSDYGYTF

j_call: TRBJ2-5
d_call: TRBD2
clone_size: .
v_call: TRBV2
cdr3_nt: TGTGCCAGCAAGCGGGAGGGCCGGGAGACCCAGTACTTC
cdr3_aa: CASKREGRETQYF

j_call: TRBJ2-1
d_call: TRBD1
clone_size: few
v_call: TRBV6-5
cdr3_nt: TGTGCCAGCAGTTCAGACAGGGGCGACAATGAGCAGTTCTTC
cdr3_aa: CASSSDRGDNEQFF

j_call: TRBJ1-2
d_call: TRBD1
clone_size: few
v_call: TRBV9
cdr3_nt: TGTGCCAGCAGCGACGCCGGGACAGGGGGATATGGCTACACCTTC
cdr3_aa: CASSDAGTGGYGYTF

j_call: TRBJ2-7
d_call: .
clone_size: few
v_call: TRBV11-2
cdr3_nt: TGTGCCAGCAGCTTAGAGTTGACCGCGGATACCCAGTACTTC
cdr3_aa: CASSLELTADTQYF

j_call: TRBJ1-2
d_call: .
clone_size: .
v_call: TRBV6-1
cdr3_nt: TGTGCCAGCAGTGAAACGCACAGCGGGTATGGCTACACCTTC
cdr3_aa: CASSETHSGYGYTF